This section outlines one TCR beta chain sequence together with its context. This entry comes from a study of T cell changes during pregnancy in multiple sclerosis. The length of the CDR3 is 16 residues. CDR1 and CDR2 (germline): SGHRS, YFSETQ. After removal of 4 bases from V and 3 bases from J, the junction contained 6 bases not matched to a gene. Data came from immunoSEQ multiplex PCR; TCRdb stores just in-frame clones and leaves some out. The data contain roughly 22,000 clones, 91% of them singletons. The rearrangement joins TRBV5-1 to TRBJ2-1; 11 bases fit TRBD2. The sequence derives from a female donor in good health, enrolled as a control in a pregnancy study. Sequencing used CD4+ T cells from peripheral blood mononuclear cells, obtained after pregnancy. The CDR3 loop reads CASSILAGGSYNEQFF. The CDR3 DNA reads as TGCGCCAGCAGCATCCTAGCGGGGGGTAGCTACAATGAGCAGTTCTTC.